The T cell receptor beta chain under discussion was sequenced for a study of CXCR3-negative and CXCR3-positive naive CD8 T cells. Findings of the study overall: Whereas both naive subsets had comparably high diversity, memory CD8+ cells had much lower diversity.

Each TRB cDNA library was prepared by 5' RACE (with UMI labels). TCRdb derives one entry per CDR3 protein from the 5' RACE reads, leaving out DNA. The sample is made up of roughly 100,000 distinct CDR3 sequences, and the top ten hold about 1% of it. The CDR3 extends over 15 amino acids. The germline gives CDR1 SEHNR, CDR2 FQNEAQ (reference sequence). On this clonotype: What it recognizes is unknown.

Naive cells were sorted as CD45RO-, CCR7+, CD27+ and CD95-. The receptor's source is a human donor in good health. Some clones in this sample may be carry-over from other donors' samples. The V and J genes are TRBV7-9 and TRBJ2-3; TCRdb lists TRBD2, though no DNA is available to test this call. The sample taken for sequencing was naive CXCR3- CD8+ T cells from blood. Subset of the sample: CD45RO-CCR7+CD27+CD95- naive CD8+ T cells lacking CXCR3 (TNR3-). CDR3 sequence reads: CASSSSTSGSDTQYF.